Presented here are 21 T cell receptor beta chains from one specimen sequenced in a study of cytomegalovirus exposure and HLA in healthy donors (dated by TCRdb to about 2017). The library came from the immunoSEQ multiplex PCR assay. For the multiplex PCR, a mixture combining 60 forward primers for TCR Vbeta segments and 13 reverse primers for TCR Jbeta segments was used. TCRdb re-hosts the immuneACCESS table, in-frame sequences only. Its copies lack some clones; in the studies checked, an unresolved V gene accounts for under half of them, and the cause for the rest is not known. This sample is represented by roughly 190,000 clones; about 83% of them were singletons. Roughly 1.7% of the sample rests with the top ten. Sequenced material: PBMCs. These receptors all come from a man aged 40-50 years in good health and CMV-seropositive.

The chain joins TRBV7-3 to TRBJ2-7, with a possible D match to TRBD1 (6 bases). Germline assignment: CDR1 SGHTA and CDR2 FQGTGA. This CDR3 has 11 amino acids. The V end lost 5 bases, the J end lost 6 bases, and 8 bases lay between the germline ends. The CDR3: CASSQGGEQYF. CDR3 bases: TGTGCCAGCAGCCAAGGGGGCGAGCAGTACTTC.

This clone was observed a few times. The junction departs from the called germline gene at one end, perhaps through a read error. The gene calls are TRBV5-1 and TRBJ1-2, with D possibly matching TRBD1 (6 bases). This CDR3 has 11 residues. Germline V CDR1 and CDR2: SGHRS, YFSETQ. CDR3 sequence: CASRRQAGYTF. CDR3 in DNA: TGTGCCAGCAGGAGACAGGCTGGCTACACCTTC.

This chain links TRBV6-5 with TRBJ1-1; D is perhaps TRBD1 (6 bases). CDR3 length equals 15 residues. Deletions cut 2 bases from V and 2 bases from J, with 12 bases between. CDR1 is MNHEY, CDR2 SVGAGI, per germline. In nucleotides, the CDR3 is TGTGCCAGCAGTTACAACTACAGGGTAAACACTGAAGCTTTCTTT. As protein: CASSYNYRVNTEAFF.

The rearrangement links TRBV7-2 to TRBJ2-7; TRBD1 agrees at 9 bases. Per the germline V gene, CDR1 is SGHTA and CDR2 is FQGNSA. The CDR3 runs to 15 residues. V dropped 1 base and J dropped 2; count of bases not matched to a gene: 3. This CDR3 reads CASSLEGQGAYEQYF. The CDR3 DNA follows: TGTGCCAGCAGCTTAGAGGGACAGGGTGCCTACGAGCAGTACTTC.

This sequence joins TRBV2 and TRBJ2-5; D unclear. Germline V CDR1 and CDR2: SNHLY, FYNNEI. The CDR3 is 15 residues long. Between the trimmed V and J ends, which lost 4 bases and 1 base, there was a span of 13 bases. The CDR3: CASSGIVSSQETQYF. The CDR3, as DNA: TGTGCCAGCAGTGGTATCGTCAGTTCCCAAGAGACCCAGTACTTC.

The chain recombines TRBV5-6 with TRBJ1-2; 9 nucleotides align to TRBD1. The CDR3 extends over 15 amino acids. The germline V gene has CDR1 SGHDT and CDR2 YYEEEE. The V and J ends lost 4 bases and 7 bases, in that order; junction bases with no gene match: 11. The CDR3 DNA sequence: TGTGCCAGCAGCCGTAGGGACAGGGTTGGATCTGGCTACACCTTC. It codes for CASSRRDRVGSGYTF.

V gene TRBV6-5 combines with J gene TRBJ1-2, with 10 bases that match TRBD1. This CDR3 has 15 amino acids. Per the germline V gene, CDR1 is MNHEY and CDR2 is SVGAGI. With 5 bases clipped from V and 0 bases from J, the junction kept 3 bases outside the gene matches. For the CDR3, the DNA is TGTGCCAGCAGTAGGGACAGGGGTGCTAACTATGGCTACACCTTC. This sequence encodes CASSRDRGANYGYTF.

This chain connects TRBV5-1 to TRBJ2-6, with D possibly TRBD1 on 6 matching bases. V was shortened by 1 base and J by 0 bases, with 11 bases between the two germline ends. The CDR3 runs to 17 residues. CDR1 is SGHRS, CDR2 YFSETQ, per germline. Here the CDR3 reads CASSLMEGGSGANVLTF. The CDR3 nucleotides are TGCGCCAGCAGCTTGATGGAAGGGGGCTCTGGGGCCAACGTCCTGACTTTC.

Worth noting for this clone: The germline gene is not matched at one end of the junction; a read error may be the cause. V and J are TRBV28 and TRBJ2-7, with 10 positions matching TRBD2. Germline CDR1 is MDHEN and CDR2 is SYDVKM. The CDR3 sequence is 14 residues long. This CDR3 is CASTSPGLAPLLGF. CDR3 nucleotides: TGTGCCAGCACCTCTCCGGGACTAGCGCCTTTATTGGGTTTC.

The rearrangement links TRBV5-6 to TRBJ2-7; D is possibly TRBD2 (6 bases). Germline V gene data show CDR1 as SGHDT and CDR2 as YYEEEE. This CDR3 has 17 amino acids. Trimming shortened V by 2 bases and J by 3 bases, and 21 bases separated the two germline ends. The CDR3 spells CASSLEFGVEGFYEQYF. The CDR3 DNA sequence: TGTGCCAGCAGCTTAGAGTTCGGGGTGGAGGGTTTCTACGAGCAGTACTTC.

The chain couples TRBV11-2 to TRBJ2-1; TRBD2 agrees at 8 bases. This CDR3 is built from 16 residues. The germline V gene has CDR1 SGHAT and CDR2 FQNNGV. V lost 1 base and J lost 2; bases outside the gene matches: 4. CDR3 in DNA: TGTGCCAGCAGCTTAGTTAGCGGGAACGCCTACAATGAGCAGTTCTTC. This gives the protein CASSLVSGNAYNEQFF.

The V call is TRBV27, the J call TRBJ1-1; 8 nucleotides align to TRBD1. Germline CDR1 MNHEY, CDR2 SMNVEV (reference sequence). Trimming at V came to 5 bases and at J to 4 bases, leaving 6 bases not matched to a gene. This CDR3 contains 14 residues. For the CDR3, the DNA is TGTGCCAGCAGTCTCACAGGGGGGGGCACTGAAGCTTTCTTT. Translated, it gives CASSLTGGGTEAFF.

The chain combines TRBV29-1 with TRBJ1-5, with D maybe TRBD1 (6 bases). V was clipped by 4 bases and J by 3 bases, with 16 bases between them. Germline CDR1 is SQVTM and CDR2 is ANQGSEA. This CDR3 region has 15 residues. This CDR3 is CSVGVGRGDNQPQHF. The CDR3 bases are TGCAGCGTTGGGGTAGGCAGGGGCGACAATCAGCCCCAGCATTTT.

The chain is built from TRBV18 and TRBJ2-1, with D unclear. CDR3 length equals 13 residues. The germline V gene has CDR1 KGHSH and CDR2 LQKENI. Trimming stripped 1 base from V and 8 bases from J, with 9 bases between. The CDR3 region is CASSPRDTDEQFF. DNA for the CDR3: TGTGCCAGCTCACCACGAGACACCGATGAGCAGTTCTTC.

This CDR3 reads CASRHSTGTYGYTF. In nucleotides, the CDR3 is TGTGCCAGTCGACATTCTACAGGGACCTATGGCTACACCTTC. This chain links TRBV19 with TRBJ1-2; possibly TRBD1 for D (6 bases). CDR3 length: 14 residues. V dropped 8 bases and J dropped 4 bases, with 17 bases sitting between them. The germline gives CDR1 LNHDA, CDR2 SQIVND (reference sequence).

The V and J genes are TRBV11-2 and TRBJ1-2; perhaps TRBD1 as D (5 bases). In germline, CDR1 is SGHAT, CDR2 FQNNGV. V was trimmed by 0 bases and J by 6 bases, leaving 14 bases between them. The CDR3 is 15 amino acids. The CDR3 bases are TGTGCCAGCAGCTTAGATTATGGGGACTGGGATGGCTACACCTTC. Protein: CASSLDYGDWDGYTF.

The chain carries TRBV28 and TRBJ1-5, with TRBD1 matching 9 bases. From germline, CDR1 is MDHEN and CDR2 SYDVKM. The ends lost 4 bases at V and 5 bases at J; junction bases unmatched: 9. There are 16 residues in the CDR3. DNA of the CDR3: TGTGCCAGCAGTTCCTCCGGGACAGGGTCGGATCAGCCCCAGCATTTT. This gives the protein CASSSSGTGSDQPQHF.

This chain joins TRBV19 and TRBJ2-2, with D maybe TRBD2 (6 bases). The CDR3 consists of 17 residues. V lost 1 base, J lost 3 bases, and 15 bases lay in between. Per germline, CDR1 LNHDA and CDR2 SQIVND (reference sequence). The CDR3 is CASSIGSTSFHTGELFF. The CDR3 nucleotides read TGTGCCAGTAGTATAGGGTCTACTAGCTTCCACACCGGGGAGCTGTTTTTT.

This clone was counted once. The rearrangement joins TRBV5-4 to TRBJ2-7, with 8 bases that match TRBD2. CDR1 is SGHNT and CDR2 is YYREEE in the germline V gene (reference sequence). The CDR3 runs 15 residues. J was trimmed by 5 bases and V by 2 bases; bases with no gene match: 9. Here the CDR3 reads CASSLKRETIDEQYF. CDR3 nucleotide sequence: TGTGCCAGCAGCTTAAAGCGGGAGACGATCGACGAGCAGTACTTC.

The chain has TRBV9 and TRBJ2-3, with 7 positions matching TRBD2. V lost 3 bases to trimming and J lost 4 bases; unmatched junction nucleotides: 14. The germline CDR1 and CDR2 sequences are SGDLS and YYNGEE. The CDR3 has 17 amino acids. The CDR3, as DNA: TGTGCCAGCAGCGGATTCCCTCTCGGGGGAGGGCCAGATACGCAGTATTTT. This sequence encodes CASSGFPLGGGPDTQYF. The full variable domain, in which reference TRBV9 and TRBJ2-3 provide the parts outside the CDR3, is DSGVTQTPKHLITATGQRVTLRCSPRSGDLSVYWYQQSLDQGLQFLIQYYNGEERAKGNILERFSAQQFPDLHSELNLSSLELGDSALYFCASSGFPLGGGPDTQYFGPGTRLTVL.

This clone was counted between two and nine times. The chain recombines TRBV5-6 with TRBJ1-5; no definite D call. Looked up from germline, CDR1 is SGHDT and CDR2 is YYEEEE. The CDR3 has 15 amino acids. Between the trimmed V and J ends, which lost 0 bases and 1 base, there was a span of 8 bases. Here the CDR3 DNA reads TGTGCCAGCAGCTTGGGGGCGCCGAGCAATCAGCCCCAGCATTTT. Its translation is CASSLGAPSNQPQHF.